Listed here is a single TCR beta chain. Its specificity is not known. The source of the sample is a study of Ad26.COV2.S vaccination and SARS-CoV-2 variants. Sequenced by immunoSEQ multiplex PCR; TCRdb stores in-frame clones only, minus some. The top ten clones hold more than 1.5% of a sample with about 390,000 clones, around 92% of them seen once. V was pared by 5 bases and J by 2 bases, with 12 bases of the junction left unmatched. The CDR3 extends over 17 amino acids. Germline values: CDR1 MNHEY, CDR2 SMNVEV (reference sequence). Treatment of the sample: 19 received Ad26.COV2.S at low or high dose, single or two shots; about 5 received placebo; per-sample allocation not given. Sampling occurred on day 63 after the first vaccine or placebo injection. Study-wide points: Vaccine and placebo groups showed comparable non-spike TCR breadth. The authors reported substantial breadth in spike-specific CD8+ and CD4+ T cell responses after vaccination. Those who received the vaccine showed greater spike-specific TCR breadth than those given placebo.

The material sequenced was peripheral blood, taken in a trial of Ad26.COV2.S vaccine versus placebo. The chain links TRBV27 to TRBJ2-1; the match to TRBD1 covers 7 bases. The receptor comes from a person aged 18-60 years who received the Ad26.COV2.S COVID-19 vaccine or a placebo. The CDR3: CASSPMTGMHAYNEQFF. CDR3 DNA sequence: TGTGCCAGCAGTCCGATGACAGGGATGCACGCCTACAATGAGCAGTTCTTC.